The 2 T cell receptor beta chains given below trace back to one sample, sequenced in a study of cytomegalovirus exposure and HLA in healthy donors. The PCR employed 60 Vbeta primers together with 13 Jbeta primers. Sequencing used immunoSEQ multiplex PCR; TCRdb keeps in-frame clones, though not all of them. The sample consists of fewer than 200,000 clones, about 68% of them appearing once. Sample: PBMCs. The receptors originated from a man in his late teens or twenties in good health and CMV-seronegative.

The V gene is TRBV29-1, the J gene TRBJ2-7; TRBD1 might be the D (6 bases). Germline V CDR1 and CDR2: SQVTM, ANQGSEA. The ends were cut back, 8 bases at V and 0 bases at J, with 14 bases in the middle. CDR3 size: 13 residues. As DNA, the CDR3 is TGCAGCACCATCCCAGGGGACTCCTACGAGCAGTACTTC. Translation gives CSTIPGDSYEQYF.

V gene TRBV11-2 combines with J gene TRBJ1-5, with 8 bases matching TRBD1. The CDR3 extends over 13 amino acids. J was trimmed by 6 bases and V by 5 bases; bases with no gene match: 3. Germline-derived CDR1 and CDR2 are SGHAT and FQNNGV. The CDR3 coding sequence is TGTGCCAGCAGCCCAGGGGGCGGTCAGCCCCAGCATTTT. It codes for CASSPGGGQPQHF.